This entry lists 15 T cell receptor beta chains sequenced from one sample in a study of blood T cell repertoires in COVID-19. Here immunoSEQ multiplex PCR was the method, and the copy in TCRdb shows in-frame clones only, minus some. The sample shows around 400,000 clones, about 88% of them seen only once. Input material: PBMCs or T cells enriched from blood (not recorded which). The receptors derive from a woman aged 18-29 years who had been exposed to COVID-19.

The chain joins TRBV10-2 to TRBJ1-1, with a tentative D call TRBD1 (6 bases). Germline V gene lookup returns CDR1 WSHSY and CDR2 SAAADI. The CDR3 loop spans 16 amino acids. V lost 1 base and J lost 1, with 13 bases in between. CDR3 amino acids: CASSEFQGTTNTEAFF. In DNA, the CDR3 is TGCGCCAGCAGTGAGTTCCAAGGGACAACGAACACTGAAGCTTTCTTT.

V usage is TRBV6-5 and J usage is TRBJ2-2; no firm D call. Deletions cut 0 bases from V and 2 bases from J, with 4 bases between. This CDR3 spans 14 amino acids. Germline CDR1 reads MNHEY; CDR2 reads SVGAGI. CDR3: CASSYSRNTGELFF. CDR3 nucleotide sequence: TGTGCCAGCAGTTACTCGAGAAACACCGGGGAGCTGTTTTTT.

The chain employs TRBV19 and TRBJ2-1; TRBD2 is a possible D gene (5 bases). V lost 2 bases and J lost 2, with 13 bases in between. Germline V gene data show CDR1 as LNHDA and CDR2 as SQIVND (reference sequence). The CDR3 length is 16 residues. The CDR3 loop reads CASSIQAPGTYNEQFF. Here the CDR3 DNA reads TGTGCCAGTAGTATACAGGCCCCCGGGACCTACAATGAGCAGTTCTTC.

The chain carries TRBV7-8 and TRBJ2-7, with 9 bases aligning to TRBD1. The CDR3 covers 13 residues. V was pared by 3 bases and J by 6 bases, with 3 bases of the junction left unmatched. Germline V gene lookup returns CDR1 SGHVS and CDR2 FQNEAQ. The chain's CDR3 is CASSFATGGEQYF. Written as DNA, the CDR3 is TGTGCCAGCAGCTTCGCGACAGGGGGCGAGCAGTACTTC.

The rearrangement links TRBV28 to TRBJ1-1; TRBD1 matches at 8 bases. With V trimmed by 6 bases and J by 0 bases, 3 bases remained unmatched. This CDR3 spans 14 amino acids. Germline-derived CDR1 and CDR2 are MDHEN and SYDVKM. In DNA form, the CDR3 reads TGTGCCAGCAGATGGACAGGGTTGAACACTGAAGCTTTCTTT. Translated: CASRWTGLNTEAFF.

V and J are TRBV5-1 and TRBJ1-6, with 7 bases lining up with TRBD1. Germline CDR1 is SGHRS and CDR2 is YFSETQ. The CDR3 extends over 15 amino acids. Trimming at V came to 3 bases and at J to 6 bases, leaving 6 bases not matched to a gene. In DNA form, the CDR3 reads TGCGCCAGCAGCTCTCCGGGACAGAGTAATTCACCCCTCCACTTT. Amino acids: CASSSPGQSNSPLHF. The whole variable domain, remainder taken from reference TRBV5-1 and TRBJ1-6, is KAGVTQTPRYLIKTRGQQVTLSCSPISGHRSVSWYQQTPGQGLQFLFEYFSETQRNKGNFPGRFSGRQFSNSRSEMNVSTLELGDSALYLCASSSPGQSNSPLHFGNGTRLTVT.

This chain links TRBV3-1 (or the pseudogene TRBV3-2) with TRBJ2-7; 8 nucleotides align to TRBD1. With 4 bases clipped from V and 5 bases from J, the junction kept 7 bases outside the gene matches. This CDR3 has 14 residues. In germline, CDR1 is LGHDT, CDR2 YNNKEL (reference sequence). This CDR3 reads CASSRQGAGDEQYF. CDR3 sequence (DNA): TGTGCCAGCAGCCGCCAGGGGGCAGGCGACGAGCAGTACTTC.

This chain's CDR3 is CASSMAGGYNEQFF. CDR3 DNA: TGTGCCAGTAGTATGGCAGGGGGGTACAATGAGCAGTTCTTC. This chain connects TRBV19 to TRBJ2-1; D might be TRBD1 (7 bases). CDR1 is LNHDA, CDR2 SQIVND, per germline (reference sequence). V lost 3 bases and J lost 4, with 10 bases in between. This CDR3 is 14 amino acids long.

This clone was seen a few times. J is TRBJ2-5 and V is TRBV18; 8 bases align to TRBD1. Per germline, CDR1 KGHSH and CDR2 LQKENI. The junction had 8 bases not matched to a gene; V was cut back by 3 bases and J by 2 bases. CDR3 length: 16 residues. The CDR3 spells CASSPKMDREQETQYF. The CDR3 DNA is TGTGCCAGCTCACCTAAGATGGACAGGGAACAAGAGACCCAGTACTTC. Complete variable domain (other parts from reference TRBV18 and TRBJ2-5): NAGVMQNPRHLVRRRGQEARLRCSPMKGHSHVYWYRQLPEEGLKFMVYLQKENIIDESGMPKERFSAEFPKEGPSILRIQQVVRGDSAAYFCASSPKMDREQETQYFGPGTRLLVL.

This chain uses TRBV7-9 with TRBJ1-5, with D possibly matching TRBD1 (5 bases). Germline CDR1 and CDR2: SEHNR and FQNEAQ (reference sequence). The CDR3 is 12 residues long. V was clipped by 4 bases and J by 5 bases, with 6 bases between them. The CDR3 is CASSWGDQPQHF. The CDR3, as DNA: TGTGCCAGCAGCTGGGGGGATCAGCCCCAGCATTTT. Drawing the rest from reference TRBV7-9 and TRBJ1-5, the complete variable domain is DTGVSQNPRHKITKRGQNVTFRCDPISEHNRLYWYRQTLGQGPEFLTYFQNEAQLEKSRLLSDRFSAERPKGSFSTLEIQRTEQGDSAMYLCASSWGDQPQHFGDGTRLSIL.

The rearrangement uses TRBV24-1 and TRBJ1-1; D remains unclear. From germline, CDR1 is KGHDR and CDR2 SFDVKD. Trimming took off 4 bases at V and 7 bases at J, with 15 bases between the two ends. The CDR3 loop spans 14 amino acids. The CDR3 region is CATSDSGTRGEAFF. Here the CDR3 DNA reads TGTGCCACCAGTGACTCCGGCACGCGGGGTGAAGCTTTCTTT.

The V and J genes are TRBV7-8 and TRBJ2-7; 7 bases are a match to TRBD1. CDR1 is SGHVS and CDR2 is FQNEAQ in the germline V gene. V was clipped by 1 base and J by 5 bases; unmatched bases: 5. CDR3 length equals 14 residues. The CDR3 bases are TGTGCCAGCAGCTTAGAGGGACAGTTCCACGAGCAGTACTTC. Its protein is CASSLEGQFHEQYF.

This clone appeared a single time. This chain links TRBV3-1 (or the pseudogene TRBV3-2) with TRBJ2-7, with D hard to call. Per germline, CDR1 LGHDT and CDR2 YNNKEL (reference sequence). V gave up 1 base and J gave up 3 bases, with 4 bases separating them. There are 12 residues in the CDR3. CDR3 in DNA: TGTGCCAGCAGCCAAGGGCTCTACGAGCAGTACTTC. Protein sequence: CASSQGLYEQYF.

This clone was detected only a few times. The chain combines TRBV28 with TRBJ1-2, with a tentative D call TRBD1 (6 bases). Germline V CDR1 and CDR2: MDHEN, SYDVKM. The CDR3 consists of 13 residues. Trimming cost V 7 bases and J 5 bases, with 14 bases left between them. CDR3 DNA sequence: TGTGCCAGCATCCAACAGGGTTGGTATGGCTACACCTTC. This encodes CASIQQGWYGYTF.

The rearrangement joins TRBV2 to TRBJ1-4, with 9 nucleotides matching TRBD1. Trimming cost V 6 bases and J 6 bases; bases outside gene matches: 11. Germline V gives CDR1 SNHLY, CDR2 FYNNEI. The CDR3 contains 16 residues. This CDR3 reads CASRGTGSHIYEKLFF. As DNA, the CDR3 is TGTGCCAGCAGGGGGACAGGGTCCCATATTTATGAAAAACTGTTTTTT.